What follows are 11 T cell receptor beta chains derived from one specimen sequenced in a study of brain T cells in children with intractable seizures. Profiling relied on immunoSEQ multiplex PCR, and the TCRdb table lists in-frame clones only, not all of them. The data hold 110,000 or so clones, with around 94% observed a single time. Material: peripheral blood, obtained at surgery. These receptors all come from a boy in the first two years of life with hemimegalencephaly and intractable seizures.

As DNA, the CDR3 is TGTGCCAGCAGCCGAGTGGGAGCGCGCCCCGCCACCGGGGAGCTGTTTTTT. It translates to CASSRVGARPATGELFF. The rearrangement uses TRBV5-6 and TRBJ2-2; D is perhaps TRBD2 (5 bases). Trimming took off 4 bases at V and 4 bases at J, with 20 bases between the two ends. Germline V gives CDR1 SGHDT, CDR2 YYEEEE. This CDR3 comprises 17 residues.

V usage is TRBV19 and J usage is TRBJ2-2; D call uncertain. Germline CDR1 LNHDA, CDR2 SQIVND (reference sequence). This CDR3 comprises 14 residues. Trimming cost V 8 bases and J 4 bases, with 14 bases left between them. CDR3 coding DNA: TGTGCCAGTTATGACTCCTCTGGCACCGGGGAGCTGTTTTTT. Translation gives CASYDSSGTGELFF.

The chain uses TRBV27 and TRBJ1-5; no definite D call. The CDR3 is 13 amino acids. Trimming took off 5 bases at V and 3 bases at J, with 8 bases between the two ends. Germline CDR1 and CDR2: MNHEY and SMNVEV (reference sequence). The CDR3 DNA sequence: TGTGCCAGCAGTCCAAAAGTCAATCAGCCCCAGCATTTT. It translates to CASSPKVNQPQHF.

This clone was detected only once. This chain uses TRBV19 with TRBJ2-3; 12 nucleotides line up with TRBD2. Germline CDR1 LNHDA, CDR2 SQIVND (reference sequence). The trim removed 1 base at V and 4 bases at J, leaving 0 bases unmatched. The CDR3 totals 15 residues. The CDR3 protein is CASSIGLAGADTQYF. CDR3 DNA sequence: TGTGCCAGTAGTATAGGACTAGCGGGAGCAGATACGCAGTATTTT.

The chain uses TRBV3-1 (or the pseudogene TRBV3-2) and TRBJ2-1, with TRBD2 identical over 9 bases. Trimming at V came to 6 bases and at J to 5 bases, leaving 17 bases not matched to a gene. The CDR3 is made up of 18 amino acids. Germline V gene lookup returns CDR1 LGHDT and CDR2 YNNKEL (reference sequence). CDR3 nucleotide sequence: TGTGCCAGCAGATTTTTAGCGGGAGTCCCCAATTCGAACAATGAGCAGTTCTTC. Translated, it gives CASRFLAGVPNSNNEQFF.

This chain links TRBV5-6 with TRBJ1-5; TRBD1 is a possible D gene (5 bases). Trimming left V 1 base short and J 5 bases short, with 10 bases between. There are 14 residues in the CDR3. The germline CDR1 and CDR2 sequences are SGHDT and YYEEEE. The CDR3 nucleotides read TGTGCCAGCAGCTTGAGCTGGGGGGATCAGCCCCAGCATTTT. Protein: CASSLSWGDQPQHF. Filled out from reference TRBV5-6 and TRBJ1-5, the complete variable domain reads DAGVTQSPTHLIKTRGQQVTLRCSPKSGHDTVSWYQQALGQGPQFIFQYYEEEERQRGNFPDRFSGHQFPNYSSELNVNALLLGDSALYLCASSLSWGDQPQHFGDGTRLSIL.

The chain joins TRBV5-6 to TRBJ1-4; D not certain. Germline V gene sequence: CDR1 SGHDT, CDR2 YYEEEE. The CDR3 sequence is 15 residues long. The V and J ends lost 0 bases and 7 bases respectively, with 13 bases between them. The CDR3 region is CASSLERGLGEKLFF. For the CDR3, the DNA is TGTGCCAGCAGCTTGGAGCGAGGGTTGGGTGAAAAACTGTTTTTT.

V gene TRBV7-3 combines with J gene TRBJ2-3; 9 bases are a match to TRBD2. Germline-derived CDR1 and CDR2 are SGHTA and FQGTGA. Trimming took 1 base from V and 1 from J; bases not matched to a gene: 6. The CDR3 consists of 17 residues. CDR3 sequence: CASSLRNRLAGTDTQYF. DNA of the CDR3: TGTGCCAGCAGCTTAAGGAACAGACTAGCGGGCACAGATACGCAGTATTTT.

This rearrangement joins TRBV7-8 to TRBJ2-2, with a possible D match to TRBD2 (5 bases). The CDR3 is made up of 14 amino acids. Deletions cut 6 bases from V and 5 bases from J, with 13 bases between. The germline V gene has CDR1 SGHVS and CDR2 FQNEAQ. The CDR3 spells CASSHVSGTGELFF. The CDR3 DNA is TGTGCCAGCAGTCACGTGTCGGGGACCGGGGAGCTGTTTTTT.

The chain uses TRBV5-4 and TRBJ2-5; D uncertain. V was shortened by 4 bases and J by 4 bases, with 11 bases between the two germline ends. The V gene's germline CDR1 is SGHNT and CDR2 YYREEE (reference sequence). The CDR3 consists of 13 residues. This CDR3 reads CASSPDLGETQYF. CDR3 in DNA: TGTGCCAGCAGCCCCGACTTAGGAGAGACCCAGTACTTC.

The V gene is TRBV1, the J gene TRBJ1-3; no check of the table's D call, TRBD1, against the DNA was made. TRBV1 is a listed pseudogene. This CDR3 spans 18 amino acids. CDR3: CTSSNPWDRTHCGNTIYF. The CDR3 DNA is TGCACCAGCAGCAACCCGTGGGACAGGACTCATTGCGGAAACACCATATATTTT.